A single count supports the clone carrying this T cell receptor beta chain. Its antigen is unidentified. The sample holds other DNA sequences that translate to the same CDR3. The protocol was immunoSEQ multiplex PCR, while the TCRdb copy is restricted to in-frame clones and leaves out a portion. The sample records about 680,000 clones, about 89% being singletons. The V gene's germline CDR1 is GTSNPN and CDR2 SVGIG (reference sequence). There are 13 residues in the CDR3. With 1 base removed from V and 0 bases from J, the gap between germline ends came to 6 bases. As to treatment: over 15 received Ad26.COV2.S at low or high dose, single or two shots; several received placebo; per-sample allocation not given. Repertoires come from day 63 after the first vaccine or placebo injection. As its vector, the vaccine had Ad26, which expressed Wuhan-strain SARS-CoV-2 spike. The entry originates in a study of Ad26.COV2.S vaccination and SARS-CoV-2 variants. The study's findings and limits: Relative to placebo recipients, vaccine recipients exhibited elevated spike-specific TCR breadth.

The source of this sequence is a person between 18 and 60 years old who received the Ad26.COV2.S COVID-19 vaccine or a placebo. The material was peripheral blood, obtained in a trial of Ad26.COV2.S vaccine versus placebo. The V and J genes are TRBV30 and TRBJ1-1; no clear D. CDR3: CAWSASMNTEAFF. CDR3 in DNA: TGTGCCTGGAGTGCGTCAATGAACACTGAAGCTTTCTTT.